The 19 T cell receptor beta chains reported below all come from one sample, sequenced in a study of blood T cells in healthy people across ages. Primers used in a second PCR of about 7 to 12 cycles were a sample-barcoded 5' primer and a J-beta primer mix. MiXCR, run by TCRdb on the 5' RACE reads, gives a single entry per CDR3 protein. In the table there are 650,000 to 800,000 distinct CDR3 sequences, under 55% of which are singletons. Sequenced material: blood. All receptors come from a man aged 55 to 70 in good health.

The chain has TRBV7-2 and TRBJ2-3; D not resolved. Germline assignment: CDR1 SGHTA and CDR2 FQGNSA. CDR3 size: 17 residues. With 1 base removed from V and 2 bases from J, the gap between germline ends came to 16 bases. CDR3: CASSLGLSRGFTDTQYF. The CDR3 DNA sequence: TGTGCCAGCAGCTTAGGACTCTCGAGAGGTTTCACAGATACGCAGTATTTT.

The genes are TRBV5-1 and TRBJ1-5; D unclear. V shed 0 bases and J shed 3 bases, with 10 bases lying between them. Germline-derived CDR1 and CDR2 are SGHRS and YFSETQ. CDR3 length: 15 residues. This chain's CDR3 is CASSLVGGNNQPQHF. In DNA form, the CDR3 reads TGCGCCAGCAGCTTGGTTGGCGGGAACAATCAGCCCCAGCATTTT.

The chain combines TRBV27 with TRBJ1-5, with D unclear. The germline V and J ends were trimmed by 2 bases and 3 bases, with 11 bases remaining between them. Germline V gene sequence: CDR1 MNHEY, CDR2 SMNVEV (reference sequence). This CDR3 spans 15 amino acids. Written as DNA, the CDR3 is TGTGCCAGCAGTTTAGAGGGCTGGAACAATCAGCCCCAGCATTTT. This sequence encodes CASSLEGWNNQPQHF.

This chain connects TRBV6-5 to TRBJ1-2; D might be TRBD1 (5 bases). Trimming took off 0 bases at V and 2 bases at J, with 16 bases between the two ends. The CDR3 contains 17 residues. The germline CDR1 and CDR2 sequences are MNHEY and SVGAGI. The CDR3 sequence is CASSYSKGAGRNYGYTF. CDR3 sequence (DNA): TGTGCCAGCAGTTACTCGAAAGGGGCAGGACGAAACTATGGCTACACCTTC.

V usage is TRBV28 and J usage is TRBJ1-2, with D possibly TRBD1 on 6 matching bases. Germline V gene data show CDR1 as MDHEN and CDR2 as SYDVKM. Trimming removed 8 bases at V and 10 bases at J, with 8 bases between. The CDR3 consists of 9 residues. The CDR3 sequence: CASGQSYTF. The CDR3 DNA follows: TGTGCCAGCGGACAGTCCTACACCTTC.

This clonotype has a handful of counts. The rearrangement uses TRBV5-1 and TRBJ2-7, with 9 nucleotides matching TRBD1. CDR3 length: 15 residues. The trim removed 0 bases at V and 4 bases at J, leaving 5 bases unmatched. Germline values: CDR1 SGHRS, CDR2 YFSETQ. DNA of the CDR3: TGCGCCAGCAGCTTGGGCGACAGGGGGGGATACGAGCAGTACTTC. This translates into CASSLGDRGGYEQYF.

This clonotype has a handful of counts. The rearrangement links TRBV12-3 or TRBV12-4 to TRBJ2-5; no firm D call. The CDR3 runs 13 residues. The germline V and J ends were trimmed by 3 bases and 0 bases, with 5 bases remaining between them. CDR3 nucleotide sequence: TGTGCCAGCAGTTTCCGGTACCAAGAGACCCAGTACTTC. Encoded protein: CASSFRYQETQYF.

The gene calls are TRBV7-2 and TRBJ2-3; no firm D call. The germline V and J ends were trimmed by 4 bases and 4 bases, with 12 bases remaining between them. The CDR3 is made up of 14 amino acids. Germline V gene lookup returns CDR1 SGHTA and CDR2 FQGNSA. The CDR3 DNA is TGTGCCAGCAGCTCTGACTGGGTTGCAGATACGCAGTATTTT. It specifies CASSSDWVADTQYF. Together with reference TRBV7-2 and TRBJ2-3, the CDR3 gives the full variable domain: GAGVSQSPSNKVTEKGKDVELRCDPISGHTALYWYRQSLGQGLEFLIYFQGNSAPDKSGLPSDRFSAERTGGSVSTLTIQRTQQEDSAVYLCASSSDWVADTQYFGPGTRLTVL.

This clonotype appeared a few times. The chain has TRBV28 and TRBJ2-5, with a possible D match to TRBD2 (6 bases). CDR3 length: 16 amino acids. V gave up 2 bases and J gave up 1 base, with 14 bases separating them. Germline CDR1 is MDHEN and CDR2 is SYDVKM. The CDR3 loop is CASSLIGRGTQETQYF. The CDR3 nucleotides read TGTGCCAGCAGTTTAATTGGCCGGGGGACCCAAGAGACCCAGTACTTC.

This clonotype was found a few times. V is TRBV12-3 or TRBV12-4 and J is TRBJ1-4; D not certain. The CDR3 runs 15 residues. V lost 6 bases to trimming and J lost 8 bases, with 19 bases between them. The DNA for the CDR3 is TGTGCCAGCAGCTTATCCGCGGGCCGGCGGGAAAAACTGTTTTTT. Translation: CASSLSAGRREKLFF.

This rearrangement joins TRBV6-2 or TRBV6-3 to TRBJ2-7, with D unclear. The CDR3 totals 15 residues. V was trimmed by 4 bases and J by 0 bases, leaving 13 bases between them. Germline CDR1 reads MNHEY; CDR2 reads SVGEGT. The CDR3 reads CASSSASAYSYEQYF. The DNA for the CDR3 is TGTGCCAGCAGTTCTGCGAGCGCTTACTCCTACGAGCAGTACTTC.

This clonotype was picked up many times. The gene calls are TRBV29-1 and TRBJ2-1; D possibly corresponds to TRBD2 (5 bases). Trimming stripped 7 bases from V and 6 bases from J, with 16 bases between. Looked up from germline, CDR1 is SQVTM and CDR2 is ANQGSEA. The CDR3 covers 13 residues. The CDR3 coding sequence is TGCAGCGGCCGGGGAGTAGGGTCCAATGAGCAGTTCTTC. As protein: CSGRGVGSNEQFF.

This sequence joins TRBV5-6 and TRBJ2-7, with 7 nucleotides matching TRBD1. The CDR3 extends over 17 amino acids. The V gene end was trimmed by 0 bases and the J gene end by 0 bases; junction bases not matched to a gene: 9. Germline values: CDR1 SGHDT, CDR2 YYEEEE. The CDR3, as DNA: TGTGCCAGCAGCTTGGCAACAGGGGTTATGAGCTCCTACGAGCAGTACTTC. Encoded protein: CASSLATGVMSSYEQYF.

This clonotype was seen only a few times. The V call is TRBV6-6, the J call TRBJ2-1; D call uncertain. This CDR3 has 15 amino acids. Germline CDR1 reads MNHNY; CDR2 reads SVGAGI (reference sequence). V lost 6 bases to trimming and J lost 0 bases, with 12 bases between them. The CDR3 is CASRATSSSYNEQFF. In DNA, the CDR3 is TGTGCCAGCAGAGCTACAAGTAGCTCCTACAATGAGCAGTTCTTC.

In the case of this clonotype: At one of its ends the junction is not consistent with the germline gene, which may arise from a read error. CDR3 residues: CSYIGDSHTETFF. CDR3 coding DNA: TGCAGCTACATAGGGGACAGCCACACTGAAACTTTCTTT. The chain recombines TRBV29-1 with TRBJ1-1, with 7 bases aligning to TRBD1. This CDR3 comprises 13 residues. From germline, CDR1 is SQVTM and CDR2 ANQGSEA.

This sequence joins TRBV18 and TRBJ2-1; D might be TRBD2 (6 bases). Trimming took off 3 bases at V and 7 bases at J, with 13 bases between the two ends. Germline CDR1 and CDR2: KGHSH and LQKENI. CDR3 length: 14 residues. CDR3 residues: CASSPLWGENEQFF. CDR3 bases: TGTGCCAGCTCACCTCTATGGGGGGAGAATGAGCAGTTCTTC.

The chain combines TRBV7-2 with TRBJ1-5; D call uncertain. This CDR3 contains 13 residues. The germline CDR1 and CDR2 sequences are SGHTA and FQGNSA. V lost 5 bases, J lost 3 bases, and 8 bases lay in between. The CDR3 nucleotides read TGTGCCAGCAGCGTTGATTACAATCAGCCCCAGCATTTT. As protein: CASSVDYNQPQHF.

This chain connects TRBV7-9 to TRBJ2-5; 11 positions match TRBD1. After removal of 5 bases from V and 4 bases from J, the junction contained 9 bases not matched to a gene. The CDR3 runs 16 residues. Looked up from germline, CDR1 is SEHNR and CDR2 is FQNEAQ (reference sequence). The CDR3 reads CASSPQDRGLGETQYF. The CDR3 DNA reads as TGTGCCAGCAGCCCCCAGGACAGGGGGCTGGGAGAGACCCAGTACTTC.

About this clonotype itself: Germline and junction disagree at one end, which may indicate a read error. The chain joins TRBV20-1 to TRBJ1-6, with D unresolved. The germline V gene has CDR1 DFQATT and CDR2 SNEGSKA (reference sequence). This CDR3 contains 15 residues. Here the CDR3 DNA reads TGCAGTGCTAGAGCAGAAGGGAAATATAGTTCACCCCTCCACTTT. Translating gives CSARAEGKYSSPLHF.